The 20 T cell receptor beta chains given below trace back to one sample, sequenced in a study of T cell responses to AZD1222 COVID-19 vaccine. Assay: immunoSEQ multiplex PCR; the TCRdb copy retains only in-frame clones and omits some. This table has more than 140,000 clones, approximately 89% appearing once. The sample consisted of peripheral blood, taken on day 0 of AZD1222 vaccination. The source is an adult in good health.

The chain joins TRBV30 to TRBJ2-1; D perhaps matches TRBD2 (6 bases). V was cut by 3 bases and J by 0 bases, with 18 bases left in between. The CDR3 contains 17 residues. Per the germline V gene, CDR1 is GTSNPN and CDR2 is SVGIG (reference sequence). CDR3 bases: TGTGCCTGGAGCGAATTCGGCGGGGCGAGCTCCTACAATGAGCAGTTCTTC. It translates to CAWSEFGGASSYNEQFF.

This clone turned up a few times. The chain carries TRBV4-2 and TRBJ1-1; D is perhaps TRBD1 (5 bases). Trimming cost V 0 bases and J 4 bases, with 12 bases left between them. Germline V gene lookup returns CDR1 LGHNA and CDR2 YNFKEQ. The CDR3 loop spans 15 amino acids. CDR3 DNA sequence: TGTGCCAGCAGCCAAGATCCCCGGGGGGGCACTGAAGCTTTCTTT. It yields the protein CASSQDPRGGTEAFF.

The J gene is TRBJ1-5, the V gene TRBV6-2 or TRBV6-3, with D uncertain. Germline CDR1 MNHEY, CDR2 SVGEGT. The CDR3 loop spans 15 amino acids. Trimming took 5 bases from V and 0 from J, leaving 11 bases between them. The CDR3 is CASSQDGYSNQPQHF. The CDR3 nucleotides read TGTGCCAGCAGTCAGGACGGGTATAGCAATCAGCCCCAGCATTTT.

The chain carries TRBV28 and TRBJ1-6, with D perhaps matching TRBD1 (5 bases). Germline V CDR1 and CDR2: MDHEN, SYDVKM. V was cut by 7 bases and J by 8 bases, with 15 bases left in between. This CDR3 comprises 14 residues. The CDR3 loop reads CASTLGWGDSPLHF. Written as DNA, the CDR3 is TGTGCCAGCACCCTTGGATGGGGGGATTCACCCCTCCACTTT. Using reference TRBV28 and TRBJ1-6 for the parts outside the CDR3, the full variable domain is DVKVTQSSRYLVKRTGEKVFLECVQDMDHENMFWYRQDPGLGLRLIYFSYDVKMKEKGDIPEGYSVSREKKERFSLILESASTNQTSMYLCASTLGWGDSPLHFGNGTRLTVT.

The chain joins TRBV2 to TRBJ1-2; tentative D call: TRBD1 (6 bases). The V end was cut by 4 bases, the J end by 3 bases, with 9 bases between. The CDR3 extends over 13 amino acids. Germline loops: CDR1 SNHLY, CDR2 FYNNEI. The chain's CDR3 is CASSASGDYGYTF. CDR3 coding DNA: TGTGCCAGCAGTGCGTCAGGGGACTATGGCTACACCTTC.

This clone was seen just once. The chain uses TRBV7-3 and TRBJ2-1; D is ambiguous. This CDR3 has 17 residues. The ends were cut back, 4 bases at V and 0 bases at J, with 16 bases in the middle. Germline CDR1 reads SGHTA; CDR2 reads FQGTGA. CDR3 nucleotides: TGTGCCAGCAGCTCCTCGGGTGGATATTACTCCTACAATGAGCAGTTCTTC. Translation: CASSSSGGYYSYNEQFF.

V is TRBV11-2 and J is TRBJ2-7; D unclear. Deletions cut 0 bases from V and 7 bases from J, with 10 bases between. This CDR3 has 13 residues. From germline, CDR1 is SGHAT and CDR2 FQNNGV. The CDR3 region has the DNA TGTGCCAGCAGCTTAGAGTGGAACAGAGAGCAGTACTTC. It translates to CASSLEWNREQYF.

This chain uses TRBV4-3 with TRBJ2-1; the D is unclear. The CDR3 is 13 residues long. The germline V gene has CDR1 LGHNA and CDR2 YSLEER. V was trimmed by 0 bases and J by 10 bases, leaving 10 bases between them. CDR3 DNA: TGCGCCAGCAGCCAAGATCCTATGGGGGAGCAGTTCTTC. It is translated as CASSQDPMGEQFF.

In DNA form, the CDR3 reads TGTGCCAGCAGCCCCCCCGGACAGAGAACAAATTCACCCCTCCACTTT. Protein sequence: CASSPPGQRTNSPLHF. This chain connects TRBV7-2 to TRBJ1-6; TRBD1 is a possible D gene (6 bases). CDR1 and CDR2 (germline): SGHTA, FQGNSA. Trimming stripped 5 bases from V and 7 bases from J, with 18 bases between. The CDR3 spans 16 residues.

This chain connects TRBV25-1 to TRBJ1-6; 8 positions agree with TRBD1. The CDR3 runs 14 residues. The V gene's germline CDR1 is MGHDK and CDR2 SYGVNS. V lost 6 bases and J lost 9; bases outside the gene matches: 7. The DNA for the CDR3 is TGTGCCAGCAGGGGGACAGGAGAAGCTTCACCCCTCCACTTT. Translating it yields CASRGTGEASPLHF. The variable domain in full, with the rest retrieved from reference TRBV25-1 and TRBJ1-6, is EADIYQTPRYLVIGTGKKITLECSQTMGHDKMYWYQQDPGMELHLIHYSYGVNSTEKGDLSSESTVSRIRTEHFPLTLESARPSHTSQYLCASRGTGEASPLHFGNGTRLTVT.

CDR3 in DNA: TGTGCCAGCAGCTTAATCGACGGGAGGGCGCAGCAGTACTTC. Its protein product is CASSLIDGRAQQYF. The chain joins TRBV7-2 to TRBJ2-7, with 8 bases aligning to TRBD2. Germline V CDR1 and CDR2: SGHTA, FQGNSA. The CDR3 is 14 amino acids. J was trimmed by 8 bases and V by 2 bases; bases with no gene match: 8.

This clone has a handful of counts. V is TRBV7-8 and J is TRBJ1-2, with D possibly being TRBD1 (6 bases). V shed 5 bases and J shed 2 bases, with 18 bases lying between them. The CDR3 length is 16 residues. Germline V CDR1 and CDR2: SGHVS, FQNEAQ. This CDR3 is CASSHAGFGGNYGYTF. Written as DNA, the CDR3 is TGTGCCAGCAGCCATGCTGGTTTCGGGGGCAACTATGGCTACACCTTC.

The rearrangement uses TRBV29-1 and TRBJ1-1; no firm D call. V lost 3 bases, J lost 11 bases, and 4 bases lay in between. The germline gives CDR1 SQVTM, CDR2 ANQGSEA. The CDR3 is 8 amino acids. DNA for the CDR3: TGCAGCGTTGAGCGGGCTTTCTTT. Its translation is CSVERAFF.

This clone was seen ten or more times. This rearrangement joins TRBV4-2 to TRBJ2-7; TRBD2 aligns across 8 bases. Germline V gives CDR1 LGHNA, CDR2 YNFKEQ. V shed 1 base and J 6 bases; nucleotides not matched to a gene: 8. This CDR3 spans 15 amino acids. In nucleotides, the CDR3 is TGTGCCAGCAGCCAAGGTTTACAAACTAGCGGCGAGCAGTACTTC. It codes for CASSQGLQTSGEQYF.

This chain links TRBV9 with TRBJ1-3; D might be TRBD1 (6 bases). From germline, CDR1 is SGDLS and CDR2 YYNGEE. This CDR3 is 16 amino acids long. V lost 0 bases and J 7 bases, leaving 17 bases between the germline ends. The CDR3 nucleotides read TGTGCCAGCAGCGTAGATGATGACAGGAGGAGTAACACCATATATTTT. It specifies CASSVDDDRRSNTIYF.

The chain couples TRBV19 to TRBJ1-1, with a tentative D call TRBD1 (5 bases). Germline V gives CDR1 LNHDA, CDR2 SQIVND (reference sequence). This CDR3 spans 14 amino acids. The V end was cut by 6 bases, the J end by 3 bases, with 14 bases between. CDR3 in DNA: TGTGCCAGTAGCACGGGGGGGTCGTACACTGAAGCTTTCTTT. It translates to CASSTGGSYTEAFF. The variable domain in full, completed from reference TRBV19 and TRBJ1-1, reads DGGITQSPKYLFRKEGQNVTLSCEQNLNHDAMYWYRQDPGQGLRLIYYSQIVNDFQKGDIAEGYSVSREKKESFPLTVTSAQKNPTAFYLCASSTGGSYTEAFFGQGTRLTVV.

The chain recombines TRBV19 with TRBJ1-3; 7 nucleotides match TRBD1. With 4 bases clipped from V and 7 bases from J, the junction kept 7 bases outside the gene matches. The CDR3 totals 14 residues. The germline V gene encodes CDR1 LNHDA and CDR2 SQIVND (reference sequence). The CDR3, as DNA: TGTGCCAGTAGTAGCTCCTCGACAGGGAACACCATATATTTT. Residues: CASSSSSTGNTIYF.

The chain links TRBV6-2 or TRBV6-3 to TRBJ2-5; 13 bases agree with TRBD2. The CDR3 consists of 16 residues. Trimming removed 2 bases from V and 5 bases from J; junction bases left unmatched: 5. Germline CDR1 reads MNHEY; CDR2 reads SVGEGT. The DNA for the CDR3 is TGTGCCAGCAGTTACCCAGGACTAGCGGGGGCGGAGACCCAGTACTTC. This gives the protein CASSYPGLAGAETQYF.

This clone has only a few counts. The V call is TRBV28, the J call TRBJ1-6; 8 bases are shared with TRBD1. The junction had 6 bases not matched to a gene; V was cut back by 6 bases and J by 8 bases. Per germline, CDR1 MDHEN and CDR2 SYDVKM. The length of the CDR3 is 14 residues. Here the CDR3 reads CASSPGQGYSPLHF. CDR3 DNA: TGTGCCAGCAGCCCTGGACAGGGCTATTCACCCCTCCACTTT.

The V call is TRBV5-1, the J call TRBJ1-1; 9 bases align to TRBD1. The CDR3 totals 15 residues. Germline trimming cut 3 bases from V and 4 bases from J; bases unmatched to any gene: 7. Per germline, CDR1 SGHRS and CDR2 YFSETQ. Written as DNA, the CDR3 is TGCGCCAGCAGCTGGGACAGGGACGGGAGCACTGAAGCTTTCTTT. Translation gives CASSWDRDGSTEAFF.